The present TCR beta chain was sequenced within a study of regulatory T cells in long-lasting Graves disease. Arm-PCR of CDR3 regions and iRepertoire HTBI primers were used to build TCR beta libraries. In TCRdb, the multiplex PCR reads were re-called with MiXCR into one record per CDR3 protein. Of 420,000 or so distinct CDR3 sequences in the sample, roughly 15% were seen once. Time point denoted: newly diagnosed GD, antithyroid drugs for less than 3 months. Extracted RNA from PBMCs served as the source of the TCR library. Trimming stripped 1 base from V and 3 bases from J, with 6 bases between. There are 12 residues in the CDR3. Germline CDR1 reads DFQATT; CDR2 reads SNEGSKA (reference sequence). The sample was also linked to a second study, of T cells in Graves' hyperthyroidism and ophthalmopathy.

The chain joins TRBV20-1 to TRBJ1-1; TRBD1 is a possible D gene (5 bases). Sequenced material: peripheral blood mononuclear cells (PBMCs), taken at new diagnosis, from a patient treated with antithyroid drugs. This TCR derives from a woman younger than 30 with Graves disease. CDR3: CSARGQYTEAFF. CDR3 bases: TGCAGTGCTAGAGGACAGTACACTGAAGCTTTCTTT.